This TCR beta chain appears in the sequencing data of a study of identical twins. TCRdb passed the 5' RACE reads through MiXCR, listing each CDR3 protein once. Of about 690,000 distinct CDR3 sequences in the sample, 5.5% to 7.5% were seen once. Germline CDR1 reads SGHTA; CDR2 reads FQGNSA. There are 14 residues in the CDR3. V was pared by 3 bases and J by 4 bases, with 2 bases of the junction left unmatched. This clonotype was counted ten times or more. The antigen is not known. Study findings and constraints: Fewer insertions characterized abundant cord blood beta clonotypes, whereas memory repertoires showed none.

Specimen: naive T cells sorted from blood. The chain carries TRBV7-2 and TRBJ1-4, with 7 bases fitting TRBD1. The TCR comes from a man aged 18 to 29 in good health. The CDR3 nucleotides are TGTGCCAGCAGCTTGGGACAGCGTAATGAAAAACTGTTTTTT. This sequence encodes CASSLGQRNEKLFF.